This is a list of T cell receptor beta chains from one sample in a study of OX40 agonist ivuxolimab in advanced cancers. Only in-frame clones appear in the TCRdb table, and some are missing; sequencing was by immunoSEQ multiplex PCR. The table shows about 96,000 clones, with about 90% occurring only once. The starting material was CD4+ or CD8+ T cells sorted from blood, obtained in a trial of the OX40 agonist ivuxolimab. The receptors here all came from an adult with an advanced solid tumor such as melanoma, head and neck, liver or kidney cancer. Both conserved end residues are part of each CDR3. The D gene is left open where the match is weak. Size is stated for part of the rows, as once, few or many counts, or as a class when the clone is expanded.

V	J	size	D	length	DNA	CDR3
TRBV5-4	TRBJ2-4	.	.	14	TGTGCCAGCAGCTTCCCACCCCCTAAAAACATTCAGTACTTC	CASSFPPPKNIQYF
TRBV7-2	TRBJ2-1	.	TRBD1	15	TGTGCCAGCAGCTTAGGGACAGGGGATGGGGTTAGGCAGTTCTTC	CASSLGTGDGVRQFF
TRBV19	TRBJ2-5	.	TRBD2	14	TGTGCCAGTAGCAAACCGACTAGCTTCGAGACCCAGTACTTC	CASSKPTSFETQYF
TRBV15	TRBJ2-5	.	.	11	TGTGCCACCAGCAGTCAAGAGACCCAGTACTTC	CATSSQETQYF
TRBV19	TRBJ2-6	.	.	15	TGTGCCAGTAGTATAGCGGATGGAGGGGCCAACGTCCTGACTTTC	CASSIADGGANVLTF
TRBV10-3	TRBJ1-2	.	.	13	TGTGCCATCAGGGAACAGTGGAACTATGGCTACACCTTC	CAIREQWNYGYTF
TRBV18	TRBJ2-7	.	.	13	TGTGCCAGCTCACCATCGGGTTCCTACGAGCAGTACTTC	CASSPSGSYEQYF
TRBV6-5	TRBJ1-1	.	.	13	TGTGCCAGCAGTCCACGACAGTACCCTGAAGCTTTCTTT	CASSPRQYPEAFF
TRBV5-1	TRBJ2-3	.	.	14	TGCGCCAGCAGCCCGCTCCTGAGCACAGATACGCAGTATTTT	CASSPLLSTDTQYF
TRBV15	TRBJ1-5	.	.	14	TGTGCCACCAGCAGAGATCACGTAAATCAGCCCCAGCATTTT	CATSRDHVNQPQHF
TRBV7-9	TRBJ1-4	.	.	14	TGTGCCAGCAGCTTGGGGATGTACAATGAAAAACTGTTTTTT	CASSLGMYNEKLFF
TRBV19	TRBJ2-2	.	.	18	TGTGCCAGTAGTATGGGCCGGGGAGCGGTCGCGAACACCGGGGAGCTGTTTTTT	CASSMGRGAVANTGELFF
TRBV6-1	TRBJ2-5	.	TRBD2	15	TGTGCCAGCAGTGAGCTAGCGGGAGGGCCAAAGACCCAGTACTTC	CASSELAGGPKTQYF
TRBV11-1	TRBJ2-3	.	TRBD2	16	TGTGCCAGCAGCTTAAGGACTAGCGGGGACACAGATACGCAGTATTTT	CASSLRTSGDTDTQYF
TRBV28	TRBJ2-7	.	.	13	TGTGCCAGCAGTTTAAGTGATACCTACGAGCAGTACTTC	CASSLSDTYEQYF
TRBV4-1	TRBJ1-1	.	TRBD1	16	TGCGCCAGCAGCTTTGGAACAGGGGCTGAGAACACTGAAGCTTTCTTT	CASSFGTGAENTEAFF
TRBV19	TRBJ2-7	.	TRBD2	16	TGTGCCAGTAGGCCATCACTAGCGGGGAGCTCCTACGAGCAGTACTTC	CASRPSLAGSSYEQYF
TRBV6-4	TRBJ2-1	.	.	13	TGTGCCAGCAGTAACAGGGAGGGCGATGAGCAGTTCTTC	CASSNREGDEQFF
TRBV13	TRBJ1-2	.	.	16	TGTGCCAGCAGCTTAGTGCCGGGACGGCAACCGTATGGCTACACCTTC	CASSLVPGRQPYGYTF
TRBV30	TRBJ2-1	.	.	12	TGTGCCTGGATTCCGTCCTACAATGAGCAGTTCTTC	CAWIPSYNEQFF
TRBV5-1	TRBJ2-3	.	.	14	TGCGCCAGCAGCTTGGCCAGCAACACAGATACGCAGTATTTT	CASSLASNTDTQYF
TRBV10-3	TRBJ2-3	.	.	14	TGTGCCATCAGTGGGGGACTTAGCACAGATACGCAGTATTTT	CAISGGLSTDTQYF
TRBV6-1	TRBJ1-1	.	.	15	TGTGCCAGCAGTGAATTAAGGGGACAGAACACTGAAGCTTTCTTT	CASSELRGQNTEAFF
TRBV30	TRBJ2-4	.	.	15	TGTGCCTGGAGTGTAGGTGAGGCCGCCAAAAACATTCAGTACTTC	CAWSVGEAAKNIQYF
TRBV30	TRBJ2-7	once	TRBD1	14	TGTGCCTGGAGTCGACAGGGGGGTGGAAGGGAGCAGTACTTC	CAWSRQGGGREQYF
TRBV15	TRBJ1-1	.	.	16	TGTGCCACCAGCAGAGACGACAGGATTGGGAACACTGAAGCTTTCTTT	CATSRDDRIGNTEAFF
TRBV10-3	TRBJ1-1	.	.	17	TGTGCCATCAGTGAGCCCTCAGGAGGGCGGTCGAACACTGAAGCTTTCTTT	CAISEPSGGRSNTEAFF
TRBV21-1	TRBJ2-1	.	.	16	TGTGCCAGCAGCAAAGCGCGTTTCTCCGCGTACAATGAGCAGTTCTTC	CASSKARFSAYNEQFF
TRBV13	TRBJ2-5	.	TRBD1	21	TGTGCCAGCAGCCCCACGAGGTTTGGGACAGCGCCTAAAGGGTACCAAGAGACCCAGTACTTC	CASSPTRFGTAPKGYQETQYF
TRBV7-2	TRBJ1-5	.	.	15	TGTGCCAGCAGCTTGTCTTTTGGGTCCAATCAGCCCCAGCATTTT	CASSLSFGSNQPQHF
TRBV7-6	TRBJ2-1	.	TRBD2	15	TGTGCCAGCAGCACGACTAGCGGGAGTGTCGATGAGCAGTTCTTC	CASSTTSGSVDEQFF
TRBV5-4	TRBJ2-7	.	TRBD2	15	TGTGCCAGCAGCCCCCGGGCTAGCGGGGATTACGAGCAGTACTTC	CASSPRASGDYEQYF
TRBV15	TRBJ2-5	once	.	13	TGTGCCACCAGCAGAGACAGGGCAGAGACCCAGTACTTC	CATSRDRAETQYF
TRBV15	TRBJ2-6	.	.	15	TGTGCCACCAGCAGAGAGCAGGGAGGGGCCAACGTCCTGACTTTC	CATSREQGGANVLTF
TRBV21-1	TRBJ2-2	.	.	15	TGTGCCAGCAGCAAATGGGGGGACGTCACCGGGGAGCTGTTTTTT	CASSKWGDVTGELFF
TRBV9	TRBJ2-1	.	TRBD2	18	TGTGCCAGCAGCGTAGCTACAGGGACTAGCGGGACCTACAATGAGCAGTTCTTC	CASSVATGTSGTYNEQFF